Reported below is one TCR beta chain. Antigen: not known. This sample was included in a study of T cells after posttransplantation cyclophosphamide. CDR1 is SGHVS, CDR2 FQNEAQ, per germline. The CDR3 totals 17 residues. The V gene end was trimmed by 7 bases and the J gene end by 4 bases; junction bases not matched to a gene: 12. Assay used: immunoSEQ multiplex PCR; TCRdb lists only in-frame clones, some missing. Listed here are around 39,000 clones without any singletons, the top ten holding about 1.2%. Whole-study results and caveats: TRB overlap between skin or GI tissue T cells and blood was limited. Recipient CMV seropositivity and CMV reactivation strongly tracked TRB clonality.

This chain uses TRBV7-8 with TRBJ2-3; the match to TRBD2 covers 12 bases. The clonotype comes from a girl under 18 in good health, CMV-negative, and a related stem cell transplant donor. Sequenced material: PBMCs. CDR3: CASTPPATSGSADTQYF. The CDR3 coding sequence is TGTGCCAGCACCCCCCCCGCGACTAGCGGGAGTGCAGATACGCAGTATTTT.